This TCR beta chain was retrieved from a study of blood T cell repertoires in COVID-19 (dated by TCRdb to between 2020 and 2021). Regarding the study in general: Samples from collaborators originated in the United States, Italy and Spain and spanned both the acute and convalescent phases of COVID-19. Nearly every sample came with metadata listing a de-identified subject ID, COVID-19 status, age in years and sex. The prospective study material was composed of cDNA or gDNA derived from T cells, B-cell-depleted T cells, or PBMCs. Subjects who had been exposed to COVID-19, were actively infected with it, or had recovered from it provided the deeply sampled blood TCRbeta repertoires that made up the dataset. Where HLA class I and class II types were available, the types were taken from metadata supplied by the sample provider, not from assay-based typing. The repertoires were made available in a free public database intended to serve as a resource for research on the immune response to SARS-CoV-2. Samples were obtained from the ongoing ImmuneRACE study (first 160 participants) and from 1,254 subjects provided by 6 global collaborators. Overall results and qualifications from the work: The amount of clinical and demographic metadata varied by source and participant and was provided uncurated.

The immunoSEQ Assay, a bias-controlled multiplex PCR, was used to amplify TCRbeta CDR3 regions from genomic DNA. The authors' pipeline ran thus. Nucleated cell counts per sample were estimated from amplification of reference gene primers within the assay. To quantify the absolute abundance of each unique TCRbeta CDR3 rearrangement, sequence reads were collapsed and filtered. For each sample, productive Simpson clonality was calculated by taking the square root of Simpson's diversity index across productive rearrangements. Imported from immuneACCESS, the table was reduced by TCRdb to in-frame sequences with V and J called. These copies leave out some clones; in studies compared against another copy, an unresolved V gene accounts for under half, and the cause of the remainder is not known. That table gives V, J and clone size, and the DNA gave D and trimming. This sample lists approximately 450,000 clones; more than 80% were detected once. Roughly 1.1% of the sample lies in the top ten.

In the prospective study, participants were about 18 to 95 years old, resided in about two dozen geographic areas of the United States, and were enrolled through a virtual design. In the prospective study, cohorts were assigned on the basis of participant-reported clinical history obtained from a screening survey and a study questionnaire. For ImmuneRACE Cohort 3, a participant was defined as recovered based on two consecutive negative NP/OP PCR tests, clearance by a healthcare professional, or resolution of symptoms. Mobile phlebotomists in the prospective study collected whole blood, serum and a nasopharyngeal or oropharyngeal swab from every participant. Participants in the prospective study had the option to provide additional blood draws and questionnaires over an approximately 2-month period. Prospective study blood samples were shipped either frozen or at room temperature before DNA extraction.

A remark on this clone: The specificity of this receptor is unknown. No per-base quality is available; no much larger clone lies one base away.

The sample was PBMCs or T cells enriched from blood (not recorded which). The TCR sequence derives from a man aged 30 to 39 who had recovered from COVID-19.

The sequenced DNA: TGTGCCAGCGCCGCCAAGATAGACAGCTACAATGAGCAGTTCTTC. The resulting protein is CASAAKIDSYNEQFF. The chain joins TRBV28 to TRBJ2-1; possibly the D gene is TRBD1, per 5 matching bases. Inclusive of the bounding cysteine and phenylalanine, the CDR3 is 15 residues long. CDR3 DNA only is kept here, 45 bases in frame from base 1. V is shortened by 8 bases, J by 3 bases, and the region joining them spans 17 bases. CDR1 and CDR2, per the germline V gene, are MDHEN and SYDVKM.